The 31 T cell receptor beta chains given below trace back to one sample, sequenced in a study of cytomegalovirus exposure and HLA in healthy donors. Produced via immunoSEQ multiplex PCR; TCRdb's table is partial and in-frame only. The table lists about 98,000 clones, roughly 95% of them singletons, with roughly 0.9% in the top ten. Sequencing was done on a sample of PBMCs. Receptors were obtained from a young woman in good health and CMV-seronegative.

The gene calls are TRBV7-6 and TRBJ2-2; D possibly corresponds to TRBD1 (6 bases). Trimming removed 5 bases at V and 6 bases at J, with 19 bases between. Germline V gene data show CDR1 as SGHVS and CDR2 as FNYEAQ. The CDR3 spans 16 residues. The CDR3 loop is CASSVRGNGAAGELFF. The DNA of the CDR3 is TGTGCCAGCAGCGTGAGGGGGAACGGGGCCGCCGGGGAGCTGTTTTTT.

V usage is TRBV27 and J usage is TRBJ2-2; 8 nucleotides agree with TRBD1. Germline V gives CDR1 MNHEY, CDR2 SMNVEV (reference sequence). Germline trimming cut 5 bases from V and 7 bases from J; bases unmatched to any gene: 12. This CDR3 is built from 16 residues. The CDR3 sequence is CASSLRDRRHFGELFF. DNA for the CDR3: TGTGCCAGCAGTCTACGGGACAGGAGACACTTCGGGGAGCTGTTTTTT.

This clone was found once. The rearrangement joins TRBV10-2 to TRBJ2-7; a weak D match, TRBD1 (6 bases). Trimming took off 3 bases at V and 3 bases at J, with 9 bases between the two ends. CDR1 and CDR2 from the germline V gene are WSHSY and SAAADI. The CDR3 is 13 residues long. CDR3 sequence (DNA): TGCGCCAGCAGTGACCGACAGGTCTACGAGCAGTACTTC. Its translation: CASSDRQVYEQYF.

The chain couples TRBV2 to TRBJ2-7; 7 positions match TRBD2. V shed 7 bases and J 1 base; nucleotides not matched to a gene: 19. CDR1 is SNHLY and CDR2 is FYNNEI in the germline V gene. The CDR3 has 18 amino acids. CDR3 in amino acids: CASMTGGFTTISSYEQYF. CDR3 in DNA: TGTGCCAGCATGACGGGAGGATTCACTACCATATCGTCCTACGAGCAGTACTTC.

The chain has TRBV27 and TRBJ2-4, with D possibly matching TRBD2 (5 bases). CDR3 length equals 16 residues. Per the germline V gene, CDR1 is MNHEY and CDR2 is SMNVEV (reference sequence). Trimming removed 1 base from V and 1 base from J, with 11 bases in between. The CDR3 sequence is CASSLLSGQAKNIQYF. The CDR3 nucleotides are TGTGCCAGCAGTTTATTGAGCGGTCAGGCCAAAAACATTCAGTACTTC.

CDR3 nucleotides: TGCGCCAGCAGCACCTCCGGGACAGGGAGCGAGACCCAGTACTTC. Translating it yields CASSTSGTGSETQYF. The V call is TRBV5-1, the J call TRBJ2-5; 9 nucleotides match TRBD1. V gave up 4 bases and J gave up 5 bases; unmatched junction bases: 9. Germline assignment: CDR1 SGHRS and CDR2 YFSETQ. The CDR3 runs 15 residues.

This rearrangement joins TRBV5-1 to TRBJ2-3; TRBD2 matches 11 bases. With V trimmed by 8 bases and J by 0 bases, 2 bases remained unmatched. The CDR3 has 14 residues. In germline, CDR1 is SGHRS, CDR2 YFSETQ. The chain's CDR3 is CASSGGASTDTQYF. Written as DNA, the CDR3 is TGCGCCAGTAGCGGGGGGGCAAGCACAGATACGCAGTATTTT.

The rearrangement joins TRBV29-1 to TRBJ2-7; tentative D call: TRBD1 (5 bases). V lost 1 base to trimming and J lost 3 bases, with 16 bases between them. The CDR3 has 15 amino acids. Germline CDR1 reads SQVTM; CDR2 reads ANQGSEA. This CDR3 reads CSVEAWGPQGYEQYF. For the CDR3, the DNA is TGCAGCGTTGAAGCCTGGGGTCCCCAGGGCTACGAGCAGTACTTC.

The chain recombines TRBV5-1 with TRBJ2-2; tentative D call: TRBD2 (8 bases). Trimming took off 4 bases at V and 5 bases at J, with 18 bases between the two ends. CDR1 is SGHRS and CDR2 is YFSETQ in the germline V gene. The length of the CDR3 is 16 residues. Written as DNA, the CDR3 is TGCGCCAGCAGCGCCCCAGGGGGACTAGAGACCGGGGAGCTGTTTTTT. It is translated as CASSAPGGLETGELFF.

This clone was counted a single time. The chain has TRBV9 and TRBJ2-1; weak D call: TRBD2 (6 bases). V was clipped by 5 bases and J by 9 bases, with 12 bases between them. CDR1 is SGDLS and CDR2 is YYNGEE in the germline V gene. There are 12 residues in the CDR3. CDR3 loop: CASRGNSGEQFF. The DNA of the CDR3 is TGTGCCAGCAGGGGTAATAGCGGTGAGCAGTTCTTC.

The V call is TRBV29-1, the J call TRBJ1-3; 8 bases agree with TRBD1. There are 14 residues in the CDR3. Germline CDR1 reads SQVTM; CDR2 reads ANQGSEA. The CDR3 spells CSATGGRSGNTIYF. DNA of the CDR3: TGCAGTGCCACAGGGGGACGCTCTGGAAACACCATATATTTT.

The J gene is TRBJ2-3, the V gene TRBV27; TRBD2 matches 10 bases. V gave up 6 bases and J gave up 4 bases; unmatched junction bases: 4. This CDR3 region has 14 residues. The germline CDR1 and CDR2 sequences are MNHEY and SMNVEV (reference sequence). CDR3 protein: CASRLAGNPDTQYF. DNA for the CDR3: TGTGCCAGCAGACTAGCGGGGAACCCAGATACGCAGTATTTT.

The chain recombines TRBV29-1 with TRBJ1-1, with 7 bases lining up with TRBD1. The germline V gene has CDR1 SQVTM and CDR2 ANQGSEA. The ends lost 7 bases at V and 6 bases at J; junction bases unmatched: 11. This CDR3 contains 13 residues. CDR3 in DNA: TGCAGCGCCAAGGCCGACAGGGACGCTGAAGCTTTCTTT. It encodes CSAKADRDAEAFF. Full variable domain (missing parts from reference TRBV29-1 and TRBJ1-1): SAVISQKPSRDICQRGTSLTIQCQVDSQVTMMFWYRQQPGQSLTLIATANQGSEATYESGFVIDKFPISRPNLTFSTLTVSNMSPEDSSIYLCSAKADRDAEAFFGQGTRLTVV.

The V and J genes are TRBV11-3 and TRBJ2-1, with a possible D match to TRBD2 (6 bases). V was cut by 1 base and J by 9 bases, with 13 bases left in between. The CDR3 covers 14 residues. The V gene's germline CDR1 is SGHNT and CDR2 YENEEA. The CDR3 is CASSLAPRGGEQFF. CDR3 bases: TGTGCCAGCAGCTTAGCCCCTCGGGGAGGTGAGCAGTTCTTC.

The chain links TRBV5-8 to TRBJ2-5, with D unclear. The V gene's germline CDR1 is SGHTS and CDR2 YDEGEE. Trimming took 1 base from V and 5 from J, leaving 9 bases between them. CDR3 length equals 13 residues. CDR3 sequence: CASSLLSQETQYF. The CDR3 DNA is TGTGCCAGCAGCTTGTTATCTCAGGAGACCCAGTACTTC.

The gene calls are TRBV4-3 and TRBJ2-3, with D perhaps matching TRBD2 (6 bases). Germline V gene lookup returns CDR1 LGHNA and CDR2 YSLEER. The CDR3 consists of 14 residues. V was cut by 4 bases and J by 1 base, with 9 bases left in between. CDR3 DNA sequence: TGCGCCAGCAGCCTGTCGGGGGGCACAGATACGCAGTATTTT. Translated, it gives CASSLSGGTDTQYF.

The chain has TRBV6-1 and TRBJ1-5, with D possibly TRBD1 on 5 matching bases. Trimming pared 8 bases from V and 7 bases from J, leaving 21 bases between. Germline assignment: CDR1 MNHNS and CDR2 SASEGT. The CDR3 runs 15 residues. The CDR3 protein is CASGAGSFYGQPQHF. The CDR3 nucleotides read TGTGCCAGCGGGGCAGGGTCATTTTATGGGCAGCCCCAGCATTTT.

The DNA of the CDR3 is TGTGCCAGCAGCTTAGGAGGCGGGGGCCTTACAGATACGCAGTATTTT. It encodes CASSLGGGGLTDTQYF. The chain couples TRBV11-2 to TRBJ2-3, with a tentative D call TRBD2 (7 bases). The CDR3 totals 16 residues. Germline values: CDR1 SGHAT, CDR2 FQNNGV. Trimming stripped 1 base from V and 3 bases from J, with 14 bases between.

V gene TRBV6-4 combines with J gene TRBJ2-5; maybe TRBD2 (6 bases). Germline CDR1 MRHNA, CDR2 SNTAGT. This CDR3 spans 14 amino acids. Trimming took off 3 bases at V and 8 bases at J, with 16 bases between the two ends. The CDR3 DNA follows: TGTGCCAGCAGTGAGTGGGGGAGGAATTCTACCCAGTACTTC. This sequence encodes CASSEWGRNSTQYF.

The V gene is TRBV4-1, the J gene TRBJ2-7; D may be TRBD2 (5 bases). V shed 3 bases and J shed 0 bases, with 15 bases lying between them. This CDR3 is built from 16 residues. Germline-derived CDR1 and CDR2 are MGHRA and YSYEKL. CDR3 in DNA: TGCGCCAGCAGCCAGCCGCGGGCTAGCAGCTCCTACGAGCAGTACTTC. Protein sequence: CASSQPRASSSYEQYF.

The chain recombines TRBV27 with TRBJ2-2, with 11 nucleotides matching TRBD2. V trimming: 1 base; J trimming: 0 bases; junction bases outside the gene matches: 7. This CDR3 contains 19 residues. CDR1 and CDR2 (germline): MNHEY, SMNVEV (reference sequence). CDR3 in amino acids: CASSLWGGLAGSNTGELFF. DNA of the CDR3: TGTGCCAGCAGTTTATGGGGTGGACTAGCGGGCTCGAACACCGGGGAGCTGTTTTTT.

The V gene is TRBV19, the J gene TRBJ2-7, with 7 bases fitting TRBD1. Germline CDR1 is LNHDA and CDR2 is SQIVND (reference sequence). The V segment lost 3 bases and the J segment 2 bases; nucleotides outside the gene matches: 13. The CDR3 length is 17 residues. CDR3 DNA sequence: TGTGCCAGTAGTATTGGAACCCCGGACAGGCCCCCCTACGAGCAGTACTTC. This codes for CASSIGTPDRPPYEQYF.

The chain is built from TRBV11-3 and TRBJ2-5; 10 bases align to TRBD2. This CDR3 is built from 16 residues. Per germline, CDR1 SGHNT and CDR2 YENEEA. V trimming: 1 base; J trimming: 3 bases; junction bases outside the gene matches: 5. The CDR3 is CASSLGASGSKETQYF. In DNA, the CDR3 is TGTGCCAGCAGCTTAGGGGCTAGCGGGAGTAAAGAGACCCAGTACTTC.

The chain recombines TRBV7-2 with TRBJ2-5, with D possibly TRBD2 on 6 matching bases. The germline CDR1 and CDR2 sequences are SGHTA and FQGNSA. Trimming removed 1 base at V and 4 bases at J, with 10 bases between. The CDR3 spans 14 residues. The chain's CDR3 is CASSLDGGRETQYF. CDR3 nucleotides: TGTGCCAGCAGCTTAGACGGAGGGCGAGAGACCCAGTACTTC.

This chain uses TRBV2 with TRBJ2-7; 9 bases are shared with TRBD1. The CDR3 sequence is 13 residues long. CDR1 and CDR2 (germline): SNHLY, FYNNEI. J lost 3 bases, V lost 7 bases, and 4 bases had no gene match. The CDR3 sequence: CASIGQGRYEQYF. The CDR3 DNA sequence: TGTGCCAGCATCGGACAGGGGCGCTACGAGCAGTACTTC.

This chain links TRBV7-8 with TRBJ1-4; 7 nucleotides align to TRBD1. Germline-derived CDR1 and CDR2 are SGHVS and FQNEAQ. CDR3 length: 15 residues. After removal of 5 bases from V and 11 bases from J, the junction contained 14 bases not matched to a gene. Here the CDR3 DNA reads TGTGCCAGCAGCCCAGACAGGGTGTTAGTGGAGAAACTGTTTTTT. Its translation: CASSPDRVLVEKLFF. The variable domain in full, with the rest retrieved from reference TRBV7-8 and TRBJ1-4, is GAGVSQSPRYKVAKRGQDVALRCDPISGHVSLFWYQQALGQGPEFLTYFQNEAQLDKSGLPSDRFFAERPEGSVSTLKIQRTQQEDSAVYLCASSPDRVLVEKLFFGSGTQLSVL.

The chain is built from TRBV11-2 and TRBJ1-1, with 7 bases lining up with TRBD1. Germline CDR1 reads SGHAT; CDR2 reads FQNNGV. This CDR3 is 17 amino acids long. J gave up 1 base and V 5 bases, and 13 bases lay outside the gene matches. The CDR3 coding sequence is TGTGCCAGCAGCCAGCCGGGGCAGGGACAGCGGAACACTGAAGCTTTCTTT. Protein: CASSQPGQGQRNTEAFF.

The rearrangement links TRBV6-1 to TRBJ2-1, with 10 bases that match TRBD2. The CDR3 has 15 amino acids. J gave up 7 bases and V 0 bases, and 3 bases lay outside the gene matches. CDR1 MNHNS and CDR2 SASEGT come from the germline V gene. CDR3 residues: CASSEASSGSNEQFF. CDR3 in DNA: TGTGCCAGCAGTGAAGCATCTAGCGGGAGTAATGAGCAGTTCTTC.

The rearrangement links TRBV5-1 to TRBJ2-3, with D unresolved. This CDR3 spans 15 amino acids. Per the germline V gene, CDR1 is SGHRS and CDR2 is YFSETQ. V lost 5 bases and J lost 2, with 15 bases in between. The chain's CDR3 is CASSFSSTFTDTQYF. CDR3 DNA: TGCGCCAGCAGTTTCTCTTCTACCTTCACAGATACGCAGTATTTT.

The J gene is TRBJ2-3, the V gene TRBV4-3, with D maybe TRBD1 (5 bases). CDR1 and CDR2 (germline): LGHNA, YSLEER. This CDR3 region has 19 residues. V was pared by 0 bases and J by 2 bases, with 21 bases between. In DNA form, the CDR3 reads TGCGCCAGCAGCCAAGATGAAGCGTCCCTGGACATTCCCACAGATACGCAGTATTTT. It translates to CASSQDEASLDIPTDTQYF.

The chain links TRBV27 to TRBJ2-3; 7 positions agree with TRBD1. CDR1 is MNHEY, CDR2 SMNVEV, per germline (reference sequence). The CDR3 sequence is 16 residues long. Trimming removed 8 bases from V and 0 bases from J; junction bases left unmatched: 11. CDR3 loop: CASPKPDRRSTDTQYF. The CDR3 coding sequence is TGTGCCAGCCCTAAACCGGACAGGAGGAGCACAGATACGCAGTATTTT.